The 3 T cell receptor beta chains below were found in one sample sequenced in a study of T cells in Graves' hyperthyroidism and ophthalmopathy. Regions amplified from RNA transcripts were the TCR beta CDR3 regions. HTBI primers were the set used in a first-round RT-PCR of the TCR CDR3. MiXCR was run by TCRdb on the multiplex PCR reads, yielding one entry per CDR3 protein. The repertoire holds 550,000 to 600,000 distinct CDR3 sequences, with 15% to 20% as singletons. Source material: blood. These receptors all come from a woman between 18 and 29 years old with Graves' hyperthyroidism.

The sample holds a few counts of this clonotype. V gene TRBV7-2 combines with J gene TRBJ2-7, with a possible D match to TRBD2 (6 bases). The CDR3 contains 16 residues. In germline, CDR1 is SGHTA, CDR2 FQGNSA. Trimming stripped 5 bases from V and 7 bases from J, with 24 bases between. The CDR3, as DNA: TGTGCCAGCAGCCGTTCTTTGGCGGGACGACCTCGGGAGCAGTACTTC. Protein sequence: CASSRSLAGRPREQYF.

This clonotype was counted only a few times. The chain has TRBV2 and TRBJ1-4; perhaps TRBD1 as D (5 bases). Per the germline V gene, CDR1 is SNHLY and CDR2 is FYNNEI. This CDR3 has 13 residues. V gave up 8 bases and J gave up 3 bases, with 10 bases separating them. DNA of the CDR3: TGTGCCAGCCTGACAGTCCCTAATGAAAAACTGTTTTTT. It specifies CASLTVPNEKLFF.

At least ten counts were recorded for this clonotype. J is TRBJ1-2 and V is TRBV2; D call uncertain. Germline V gene sequence: CDR1 SNHLY, CDR2 FYNNEI. The CDR3 runs 12 residues. The ends were cut back, 5 bases at V and 2 bases at J, with 6 bases in the middle. The CDR3 nucleotides read TGTGCCAGCAGTCCACGGAACTATGGCTACACCTTC. This encodes CASSPRNYGYTF. The full variable domain, completed using reference TRBV2 and TRBJ1-2, is EPEVTQTPSHQVTQMGQEVILRCVPISNHLYFYWYRQILGQKVEFLVSFYNNEISEKSEIFDDQFSVERPDGSNFTLKIRSTKLEDSAMYFCASSPRNYGYTFGSGTRLTVV.